This T cell receptor (beta chain) was recovered during a study of blood T cell repertoires in COVID-19. Study-level background: Samples taken during acute and convalescent COVID-19 were collected in the United States, Italy and Spain. In each case, the material was cDNA or gDNA derived from T cells, B-cell-depleted T cells, or PBMCs.

Per the study methods: Reference gene primers were amplified, and this amplification served to estimate nucleated cell counts. TCRdb's copy holds only in-frame clones and misses some; the assay was immunoSEQ multiplex PCR. V, J and clone size are taken as reported in that table, and D and trimming were inferred from the DNA itself. The table has about 120,000 clones, around 87% seen once. V trimming: 6 bases; J trimming: 6 bases; junction bases outside the gene matches: 11. Germline V gene sequence: CDR1 MNHEY, CDR2 SVGAGI. The CDR3 length is 15 residues. The rearrangement joins TRBV6-5 to TRBJ2-5; 9 nucleotides agree with TRBD2. Input material: peripheral blood. This TCR derives from a woman between 65 and 79 years old with acute or convalescent COVID-19. Here the CDR3 DNA reads TGTGCCAGCAGGGGACGGGGACTAGCCAAGCAGACCCAGTACTTC. Its protein product is CASRGRGLAKQTQYF.